This TCR beta chain was found in a study of T-cell memory formation after mild COVID-19. The CDR3 sequence is 19 residues long. TCRdb fed the 5' RACE reads into MiXCR, producing one record per CDR3 protein. This sample has hundreds of thousands of distinct CDR3 sequences; 20% to 30% occur once, and the top ten carry 9.5% to 15%. The chain has TRBV3-2 and TRBJ2-1; TRBD2 is the table's D call, not checked against the DNA. TRBV3-2 is a known pseudogene. The sequenced material came from PBMCs or a T cell subset sorted from them (not recorded which). This receptor was obtained from an adult woman who had mild COVID-19 (a few samples of this study predate the infection). Cell type and time point are not known. CDR3 in amino acids: CASSQAGLAGGQTYNEQFF. For the CDR3, the DNA is TGTGCCAGCAGCCAAGCGGGACTAGCGGGAGGCCAAACCTACAATGAGCAGTTCTTC.